These 26 T cell receptor beta chains came from one sample sequenced in a study of breast tumors, draining lymph nodes, adjacent tissues. Samples came from axillary lymph nodes draining the breast cancer. TCRdb re-called the multiplex PCR reads with MiXCR, one entry per CDR3 protein. The data contain more than 250,000 distinct CDR3 sequences, around 30% of them singletons. Sequenced input: axillary lymph node tissue. The receptors derive from a female donor with breast cancer. Some clones in this sample may be carry-over from other donors' samples.

In this sample, this clonotype turned up once. The V gene is TRBV24-1, the J gene TRBJ2-1, with 10 nucleotides matching TRBD2. Germline values: CDR1 KGHDR, CDR2 SFDVKD. The CDR3 extends over 17 amino acids. Germline trimming cut 11 bases from V and 4 bases from J; bases unmatched to any gene: 16. In DNA form, the CDR3 reads TGTGCCAGCATTGGTTGGGCCAGCGGGAGGGGGTACAATGAGCAGTTCTTC. Translating it yields CASIGWASGRGYNEQFF.

This clonotype was recorded a few times. The rearrangement joins TRBV3-2 to TRBJ2-1; the table assigns TRBD2, which was not confirmed against the DNA. TRBV3-2 is assigned pseudogene status. There are 16 residues in the CDR3. The CDR3 loop reads CASSRGLPGSYNEQFF. CDR3 bases: TGTGCCAGCAGCCGCGGACTACCTGGATCCTACAATGAGCAGTTCTTC.

This clonotype occurred many times. This chain joins TRBV10-3 and TRBJ2-4; perhaps TRBD1 as D (7 bases). V was trimmed by 2 bases and J by 1 base, leaving 12 bases between them. This CDR3 is 16 amino acids long. Germline CDR1 and CDR2: ENHRY and SYGVKD. CDR3 coding DNA: TGTGCCATCAGTGAGGCGGGACAGAGGGCCAAAAACATTCAGTACTTC. Its protein product is CAISEAGQRAKNIQYF.

This clonotype was counted many times. This chain joins TRBV20-1 and TRBJ1-5; TRBD1 matches 8 bases. V was pared by 3 bases and J by 3 bases, with 7 bases of the junction left unmatched. The CDR3 loop spans 15 amino acids. Germline V gives CDR1 DFQATT, CDR2 SNEGSKA (reference sequence). CDR3 bases: TGCAGTGCTAGTGGCAGGGGGCGTTTCAATCAGCCCCAGCATTTT. Encoded protein: CSASGRGRFNQPQHF.

This clonotype was detected a few times. The gene calls are TRBV20-1 and TRBJ1-2, with D possibly TRBD1 on 6 matching bases. The V gene lost 0 bases and the J gene lost 4 bases, with 18 bases spanning the gap. The CDR3 totals 16 residues. Germline assignment: CDR1 DFQATT and CDR2 SNEGSKA (reference sequence). CDR3 residues: CSAREARGGGLYGYTF. The CDR3, as DNA: TGCAGTGCTAGAGAAGCGCGGGGTGGGGGGCTCTATGGCTACACCTTC.

This clonotype was seen many times. The chain recombines TRBV5-6 with TRBJ1-4; no clear D. V was shortened by 0 bases and J by 4 bases, with 10 bases between the two germline ends. The CDR3 extends over 15 amino acids. CDR1 SGHDT and CDR2 YYEEEE come from the germline V gene. The CDR3 spells CASSLVPGDNEKLFF. The CDR3 bases are TGTGCCAGCAGCTTGGTGCCCGGAGATAATGAAAAACTGTTTTTT.

This clonotype appeared many times. The chain couples TRBV3-2 to TRBJ2-6; TRBD1 is taken as the D call from the table, unchecked against the DNA. TRBV3-2 is deemed a pseudogene. This CDR3 spans 19 amino acids. CDR3: CASSQGVRTGPLGANVLTF. CDR3 bases: TGTGCCAGCAGCCAAGGGGTAAGGACAGGCCCTCTTGGGGCCAACGTCCTGACTTTC.

Many counts were recorded for this clonotype. The rearrangement joins TRBV12-3 or TRBV12-4 to TRBJ2-7, with 9 nucleotides matching TRBD2. The V and J ends lost 3 bases and 6 bases, in that order; junction bases with no gene match: 3. This CDR3 has 13 residues. The CDR3 region has the DNA TGTGCCAGCAGTTTTAGCGGGAGCCTCGAGCAGTACTTC. The encoded protein is CASSFSGSLEQYF.

In this sample, this clonotype turned up many times. The chain carries TRBV5-8 and TRBJ2-5; D call uncertain. CDR3 length: 12 amino acids. The V end lost 0 bases, the J end lost 5 bases, and 5 bases lay between the germline ends. CDR1 and CDR2 from the germline V gene are SGHTS and YDEGEE. CDR3: CASSLASETQYF. The CDR3 DNA is TGTGCCAGCAGCTTGGCCTCGGAGACCCAGTACTTC.

The rearrangement joins TRBV2 to TRBJ2-3; 14 bases align to TRBD2. Germline V CDR1 and CDR2: SNHLY, FYNNEI. Trimming cost V 3 bases and J 4 bases; bases outside gene matches: 6. This CDR3 is 17 amino acids long. CDR3 in amino acids: CASSDGTSGRRADTQYF. The CDR3 DNA reads TGTGCCAGCAGTGACGGGACTAGCGGGAGAAGGGCAGATACGCAGTATTTT.

The chain employs TRBV7-8 and TRBJ2-1; 7 positions agree with TRBD1. The J call could be wrong; TRBJ2-5 is a better fit for the DNA end. The CDR3 is 13 residues long. CDR1 is SGHVS and CDR2 is FQNEAQ in the germline V gene. The CDR3 spells CASSPRGQEAQYF. CDR3 nucleotides: TGTGCCAGCAGCCCGAGAGGACAGGAGGCCCAGTACTTC.

This clonotype was found once. V is TRBV20-1 and J is TRBJ1-2; D may be TRBD1 (5 bases). The germline V gene has CDR1 DFQATT and CDR2 SNEGSKA (reference sequence). The CDR3 runs to 10 residues. Trimming removed 6 bases at V and 11 bases at J, with 13 bases between. The CDR3 here is CSAGTSGYTF. The CDR3 DNA reads TGCAGTGCCGGGACTAGCGGTTACACCTTC.

Many counts were recorded for this clonotype. This sequence joins TRBV6-5 and TRBJ1-3; D is possibly TRBD1 (6 bases). CDR3 length: 16 residues. Germline-derived CDR1 and CDR2 are MNHEY and SVGAGI. The germline V and J ends were trimmed by 0 bases and 0 bases, with 9 bases remaining between them. CDR3: CASSYSGHVSGNTIYF. DNA for the CDR3: TGTGCCAGCAGTTACTCGGGACACGTCTCTGGAAACACCATATATTTT.

This clonotype was found many times. The chain recombines TRBV4-2 with TRBJ2-7, with TRBD1 matching 8 bases. There are 14 residues in the CDR3. Trimming cost V 4 bases and J 5 bases; bases outside gene matches: 7. Germline values: CDR1 LGHNA, CDR2 YNFKEQ. CDR3 protein: CASSLQLDRDEQYF. In DNA form, the CDR3 reads TGTGCCAGCAGCCTTCAGTTGGACAGGGACGAGCAGTACTTC.

The rearrangement joins TRBV3-1 to TRBJ2-1; 8 nucleotides agree with TRBD2. Trimming removed 4 bases from V and 6 bases from J; junction bases left unmatched: 11. The CDR3 runs 16 residues. Germline-derived CDR1 and CDR2 are LGHDT and YNNKEL (reference sequence). The CDR3 protein is CASSPRTGRASNEQFF. In nucleotides, the CDR3 is TGTGCCAGCAGCCCCCGAACCGGGAGGGCCAGCAATGAGCAGTTCTTC.

This clonotype has a count of ten or more. CDR3 coding DNA: TGTGCCAGCAGTCCTCGGACAGGGACCAATGAGCAGTTCTTC. Its protein is CASSPRTGTNEQFF. V gene TRBV12-3 or TRBV12-4 combines with J gene TRBJ2-1, with 8 bases fitting TRBD1. The CDR3 loop spans 14 amino acids. The J segment lost 6 bases and the V segment lost 5 bases, leaving 6 bases of the junction unmatched.

Points on this clonotype: Since a much larger clone is just one base distant, this may be a read error. The chain employs TRBV6-5 and TRBJ2-3; 8 bases agree with TRBD2. Unmatched junction bases numbered 10, after V lost 8 bases and J lost 3 bases. Germline V gene data show CDR1 as MNHEY and CDR2 as SVGAGI. CDR3 size: 15 residues. DNA of the CDR3: TGTGCCAGCGGTGAAGCTCCTAGCGGGACAGATACGCAGTATTTT. Amino acids: CASGEAPSGTDTQYF.

The J gene is TRBJ2-6, the V gene TRBV19; either TRBD1 or TRBD2 may fit D (7 bases each). Germline assignment: CDR1 LNHDA and CDR2 SQIVND (reference sequence). This CDR3 is built from 19 residues. V lost 3 bases and J 4 bases, leaving 22 bases between the germline ends. In nucleotides, the CDR3 is TGTGCCAGTAGTATGACAGGGCTAGCGGTGGCGGGGGGGGCCAACGTCCTGACTTTC. Protein: CASSMTGLAVAGGANVLTF.

This clonotype was picked up a small number of times. CDR3 nucleotide sequence: TGTGCCAGCAGTCCCCCCAACCGTCCGGTGCAGCAGTACTTC. Translated, it gives CASSPPNRPVQQYF. This sequence joins TRBV6-2 or TRBV6-3 and TRBJ2-7, with D unresolved. The V end lost 5 bases, the J end lost 8 bases, and 19 bases lay between the germline ends. There are 14 residues in the CDR3. The germline V gene has CDR1 MNHEY and CDR2 SVGEGT.

This clonotype was recorded once. V usage is TRBV5-1 and J usage is TRBJ1-1, with D possibly being TRBD1 (6 bases). Germline values: CDR1 SGHRS, CDR2 YFSETQ. The length of the CDR3 is 13 residues. Between the trimmed V and J ends, which lost 5 bases and 4 bases, there was a span of 12 bases. CDR3 sequence reads: CASSGGRGTEAFF. In DNA form, the CDR3 reads TGCGCCAGCAGTGGGGGCAGGGGCACTGAAGCTTTCTTT.

This clonotype was recorded many times. The genes are TRBV11-2 and TRBJ2-7, with D perhaps being TRBD1 or TRBD2 (5 bases each). This CDR3 spans 15 amino acids. The ends were cut back, 5 bases at V and 1 base at J, with 15 bases in the middle. The germline CDR1 and CDR2 sequences are SGHAT and FQNNGV. The CDR3 loop reads CASSSGGSKSYEQYF. CDR3 DNA: TGTGCCAGCAGCAGTGGGGGATCCAAATCCTACGAGCAGTACTTC.

In this sample, this clonotype turned up a few times. This chain joins TRBV6-2 or TRBV6-3 and TRBJ2-7; possibly TRBD2 for D (7 bases). Germline V gene sequence: CDR1 MNHEY, CDR2 SVGEGT. V dropped 8 bases and J dropped 3 bases, with 23 bases sitting between them. The CDR3 is made up of 16 amino acids. For the CDR3, the DNA is TGTGCCAGCTCCCCCCCCCGAAGCGGGACAAGCTACGAGCAGTACTTC. Encoded protein: CASSPPRSGTSYEQYF.

A remark on this clonotype: Mismatch with germline at one junction end may stem from a read error. The chain links TRBV4-1 to TRBJ2-2, with D perhaps TRBD2 (5 bases). The germline V gene has CDR1 MGHRA and CDR2 YSYEKL. CDR3 length equals 14 residues. The chain's CDR3 is CASSGQTNTGEPFF. In DNA form, the CDR3 reads TGCGCCAGCAGCGGCCAGACGAACACCGGGGAGCCGTTTTTT.

The chain couples TRBV29-1 to TRBJ1-6; 7 bases map to TRBD1. This CDR3 contains 15 residues. V lost 6 bases and J lost 0; bases outside the gene matches: 5. Germline CDR1 reads SQVTM; CDR2 reads ANQGSEA. The CDR3 region is CSVRTGSSYNSPLHF. For the CDR3, the DNA is TGCAGCGTGAGGACAGGAAGCTCCTATAATTCACCCCTCCACTTT.

CDR3 nucleotide sequence: TGTGCCAGCAGCTTGTTCGGGATGGCGGGCTACGAGCAGTACTTC. Translated: CASSLFGMAGYEQYF. This sequence joins TRBV11-1 and TRBJ2-7, with a possible D match to TRBD2 (5 bases). Germline V gene sequence: CDR1 SGHAT, CDR2 FQDESV (reference sequence). V was shortened by 3 bases and J by 3 bases, with 15 bases between the two germline ends. This CDR3 is built from 15 residues.

Ten or more counts support this clonotype. The chain couples TRBV6-1 to TRBJ2-3; D uncertain. The CDR3 is 10 amino acids. Germline lookup yields CDR1 MNHNS and CDR2 SASEGT. V was clipped by 8 bases and J by 4 bases, with 4 bases between them. DNA for the CDR3: TGTGCCAGCGGGGCAGATACGCAGTATTTT. It is translated as CASGADTQYF.